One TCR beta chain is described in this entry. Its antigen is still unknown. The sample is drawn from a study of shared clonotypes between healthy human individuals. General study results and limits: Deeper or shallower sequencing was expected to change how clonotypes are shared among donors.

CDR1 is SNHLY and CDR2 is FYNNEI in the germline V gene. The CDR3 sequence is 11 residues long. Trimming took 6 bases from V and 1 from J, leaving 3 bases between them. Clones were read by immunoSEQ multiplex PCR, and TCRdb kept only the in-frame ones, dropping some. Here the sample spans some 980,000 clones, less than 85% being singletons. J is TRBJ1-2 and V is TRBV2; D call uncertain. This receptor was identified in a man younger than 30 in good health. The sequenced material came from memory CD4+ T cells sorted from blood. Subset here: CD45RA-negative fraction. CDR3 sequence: CASSVNYGYTF. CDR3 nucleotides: TGTGCCAGCAGCGTTAACTATGGCTACACCTTC.